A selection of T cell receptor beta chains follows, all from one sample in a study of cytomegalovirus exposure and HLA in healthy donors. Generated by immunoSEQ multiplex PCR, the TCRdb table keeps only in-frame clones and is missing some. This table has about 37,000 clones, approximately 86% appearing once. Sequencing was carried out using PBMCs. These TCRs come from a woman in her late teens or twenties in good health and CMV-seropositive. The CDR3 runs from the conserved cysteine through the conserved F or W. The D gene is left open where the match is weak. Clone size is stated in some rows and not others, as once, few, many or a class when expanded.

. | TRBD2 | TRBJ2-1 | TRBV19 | CASSPGLEYNEQFF | TGTGCCAGTAGCCCGGGACTAGAATACAATGAGCAGTTCTTC
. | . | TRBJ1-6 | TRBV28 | CASSDREGSPLHF | TGTGCCAGCAGTGATAGGGAGGGGTCACCCCTCCACTTT
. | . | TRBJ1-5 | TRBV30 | CAWSGGAGGNQPQHF | TGTGCCTGGAGCGGGGGGGCCGGGGGCAATCAGCCCCAGCATTTT
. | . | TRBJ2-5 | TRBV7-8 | CASSPHLGQKETQYF | TGTGCCAGCAGCCCCCACCTCGGACAGAAAGAGACCCAGTACTTC
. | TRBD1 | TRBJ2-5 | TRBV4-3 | CASSQRQGTAKETQYF | TGCGCCAGCAGCCAAAGACAGGGCACTGCGAAAGAGACCCAGTACTTC
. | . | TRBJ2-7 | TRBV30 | CACSRSEVNEQYF | TGTGCCTGTTCCCGATCAGAGGTGAACGAGCAGTACTTC
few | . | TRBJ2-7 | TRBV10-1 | CASFTGHWSSYEQYF | TGCGCCAGCTTTACTGGACACTGGAGCTCCTACGAGCAGTACTTC
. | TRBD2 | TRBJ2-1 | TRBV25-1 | CASSYTPAGALNEQFF | TGTGCCAGCAGTTACACCCCTGCGGGAGCCCTCAATGAGCAGTTCTTC
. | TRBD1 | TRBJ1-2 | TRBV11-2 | CASGRQGLDGYTF | TGTGCCAGCGGCAGACAGGGACTGGATGGCTACACCTTC
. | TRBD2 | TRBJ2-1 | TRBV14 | CASSQALTSGPYNEQFF | TGTGCCAGCAGCCAGGCCTTGACTAGCGGACCCTACAATGAGCAGTTCTTC
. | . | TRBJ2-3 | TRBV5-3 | CARSYGLWGRNTDTQYF | TGTGCCAGAAGCTATGGTCTGTGGGGGCGAAACACAGATACGCAGTATTTT
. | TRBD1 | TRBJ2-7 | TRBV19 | CASSTGDFNRGEQYF | TGTGCCAGTAGTACAGGAGACTTCAACAGGGGCGAGCAGTACTTC
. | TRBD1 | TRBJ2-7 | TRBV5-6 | CASSLADRDFREQYF | TGTGCCAGCAGCTTGGCGGACAGGGACTTTCGCGAGCAGTACTTC
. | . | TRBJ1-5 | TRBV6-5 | CASSFLDRLSNQPQHF | TGTGCCAGCAGTTTCCTGGACAGACTTAGCAATCAGCCCCAGCATTTT
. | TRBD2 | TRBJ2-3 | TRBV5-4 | CASSLSGIADTQYF | TGTGCCAGCAGCTTGAGCGGGATAGCAGATACGCAGTATTTT
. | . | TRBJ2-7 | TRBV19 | CASSTAPLSGEQYF | TGTGCCAGTAGTACGGCCCCTCTTAGCGGCGAGCAGTACTTC
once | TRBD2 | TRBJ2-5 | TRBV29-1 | CSVGTRGGRQETQYF | TGCAGCGTCGGGACCCGGGGGGGGCGACAAGAGACCCAGTACTTC
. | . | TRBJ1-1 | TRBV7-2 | CASSAKLTPMNTEAFF | TGTGCCAGCAGTGCGAAATTAACCCCGATGAACACTGAAGCTTTCTTT
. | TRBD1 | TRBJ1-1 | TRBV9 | CASSARDRVNTEAFF | TGTGCCAGCAGCGCTCGGGACAGGGTAAACACTGAAGCTTTCTTT
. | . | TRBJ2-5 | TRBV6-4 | CASSHWAQETQYF | TGTGCCAGCAGTCACTGGGCCCAAGAGACCCAGTACTTC
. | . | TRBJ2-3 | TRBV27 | CAGKRTGGSTDTQYF | TGTGCCGGCAAGCGTACAGGTGGGAGCACAGATACGCAGTATTTT
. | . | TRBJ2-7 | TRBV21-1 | CASSPPSSETLRPGQGRTYEQYF | TGTGCCAGCAGCCCACCCTCCTCGGAGACGCTCCGTCCTGGACAGGGAAGGACCTACGAGCAGTACTTC
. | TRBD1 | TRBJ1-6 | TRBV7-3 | CASSSGTGGSSNSPLHF | TGTGCCAGCAGCTCAGGGACAGGGGGGTCTAGTAATTCACCCCTCCACTTT
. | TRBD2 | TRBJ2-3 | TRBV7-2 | CASSSTQRDTDTQYF | TGTGCCAGCAGCTCAACCCAGCGGGACACAGATACGCAGTATTTT
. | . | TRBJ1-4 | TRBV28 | CASSAGGPNEKLFF | TGTGCCAGCAGTGCCGGGGGACCGAATGAAAAACTGTTTTTT
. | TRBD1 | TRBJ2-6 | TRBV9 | CASSVSLGDRGTGANVLTF | TGTGCCAGCAGCGTTTCTTTAGGAGACAGGGGAACCGGGGCCAACGTCCTGACTTTC
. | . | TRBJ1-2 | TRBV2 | CASVQQSFYGYTF | TGTGCCAGCGTCCAACAGTCTTTCTATGGCTACACCTTC
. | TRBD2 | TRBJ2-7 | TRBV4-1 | CASSQGGLGDYEQYF | TGCGCCAGCAGCCAAGGAGGACTAGGGGACTACGAGCAGTACTTC
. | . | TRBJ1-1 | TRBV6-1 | CASSARLQGGRNTEAFF | TGTGCCAGCAGTGCACGATTACAGGGAGGGAGGAACACTGAAGCTTTCTTT
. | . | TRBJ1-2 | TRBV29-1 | CSVLGGGDGYTF | TGCAGCGTTCTAGGAGGGGGGGATGGCTACACCTTC
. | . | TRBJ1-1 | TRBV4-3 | CASSQVRVLGGVTEAFF | TGCGCCAGCAGCCAAGTAAGAGTTCTGGGGGGGGTCACTGAAGCTTTCTTT
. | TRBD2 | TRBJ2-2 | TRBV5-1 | CASRGSGTTGELFF | TGCGCCAGCAGAGGTAGCGGGACCACCGGGGAGCTGTTTTTT
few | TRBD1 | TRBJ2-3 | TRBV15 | CATSIETGTGPDTQYF | TGTGCCACCAGCATTGAGACAGGGACGGGCCCAGATACGCAGTATTTT
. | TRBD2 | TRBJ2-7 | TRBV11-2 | CASSFLAGVYEQYF | TGTGCCAGCAGCTTTCTTGCGGGAGTCTACGAGCAGTACTTC
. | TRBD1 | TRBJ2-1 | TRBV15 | CATSVTGTGGHEQFF | TGTGCCACCAGCGTCACCGGGACAGGGGGTCATGAGCAGTTCTTC
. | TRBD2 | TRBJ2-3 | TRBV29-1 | CSVARSRGGISTDTQYF | TGCAGCGTTGCCCGCAGCCGGGGGGGGATAAGCACAGATACGCAGTATTTT
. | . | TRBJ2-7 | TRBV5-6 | CASSLVHSFSYEQYF | TGTGCCAGCAGCTTGGTTCACAGTTTCTCCTACGAGCAGTACTTC
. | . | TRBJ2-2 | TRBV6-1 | CATTRANTGELFF | TGTGCCACCACTAGGGCGAACACCGGGGAGCTGTTTTTT
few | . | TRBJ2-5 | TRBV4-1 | CASSQGGQVQETQYF | TGCGCCAGCAGCCAAGGGGGGCAAGTCCAAGAGACCCAGTACTTC
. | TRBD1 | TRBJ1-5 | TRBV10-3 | CAISEDRARQPQHF | TGTGCCATCAGTGAGGACAGGGCGAGGCAGCCCCAGCATTTT
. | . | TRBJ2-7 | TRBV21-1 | CASSLGTSGSYEQYF | TGTGCCAGCAGCTTAGGGACTAGCGGTTCCTACGAGCAGTACTTC
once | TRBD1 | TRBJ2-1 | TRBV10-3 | CAISDPRGTGDYNEQFF | TGTGCCATCAGTGACCCTCGCGGGACAGGGGATTACAATGAGCAGTTCTTC
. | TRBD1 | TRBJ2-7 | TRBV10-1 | CASSDGIPNRGTPYEQYF | TGCGCCAGCAGTGACGGTATTCCAAACAGGGGGACCCCCTACGAGCAGTACTTC